This T cell receptor beta chain stems from a study of shared clonotypes between healthy human individuals. Data came from immunoSEQ multiplex PCR; TCRdb stores just in-frame clones and leaves some out. The sample has under 200,000 clones; 85% to 95% are singletons. Germline CDR1 reads SGHNT; CDR2 reads YYREEE (reference sequence). The V end lost 0 bases, the J end lost 7 bases, and 17 bases lay between the germline ends. This CDR3 has 16 amino acids. CD4+ cells were split into CD45RA+ naive and CD45RA-negative memory subsets. The V gene is TRBV5-4, the J gene TRBJ2-4; tentatively, D is TRBD2 (5 bases). Sequencing used naive CD4+ T cells sorted from blood. Subset: CD45RA+ positively selected. The source is a woman aged 25 to 39 in good health. The CDR3 DNA reads as TGTGCCAGCAGCTTGGAGGGCGGGCTGAGGGCGAACATTCAGTACTTC. Its translation: CASSLEGGLRANIQYF.